This T cell receptor (beta chain) was obtained from a study of OX40 agonist ivuxolimab in advanced cancers. Here immunoSEQ multiplex PCR was the method, and the copy in TCRdb shows in-frame clones only, minus some. The sample gives around 76,000 clones, about 78% of which show up once; 5% to 6% is in the top ten. CDR1 and CDR2 (germline): SGHTA, FQGNSA. Trimming took 1 base from V and 0 from J; bases not matched to a gene: 7. The CDR3 spans 17 residues. This clone was found a few times. Other DNA sequences from this sample encode an identical CDR3 as well. The clonotype was recovered from an adult with an advanced solid tumor such as melanoma, head and neck, liver or kidney cancer. The sample consisted of CD4+ or CD8+ T cells sorted from blood, taken in a trial of the OX40 agonist ivuxolimab. The rearrangement joins TRBV7-2 to TRBJ2-3; 7 bases match TRBD2. CDR3 nucleotides: TGTGCCAGCAGCTTAGGTCCAGCGGGGCTTAGCACAGATACGCAGTATTTT. This codes for CASSLGPAGLSTDTQYF.